This T cell receptor (beta chain) was profiled in a study of cytomegalovirus exposure and HLA in healthy donors (dated by TCRdb to the late 2010s). About the investigation overall: An earlier analysis of approximately 600 of the donors reported roughly 270 Gb of sequence data and some 120 million unique TCR beta sequences from 150 million to 200 million T cells. An early release that covered around 590 HLA-typed donors contained about 300 gigabases of sequencing data and around 85 million unique TCR sequences. Among the roughly 400 genotyped donors, 81% belonged to the genetic ancestry cluster associated with self-reported Caucasian donors. The study aimed to test whether signatures of past pathogen exposure could be identified by cataloging public T cell receptors. Using immunosequencing, the study profiled T cell repertoires from fewer than 700 subjects and related those repertoires to cytomegalovirus serostatus. Along with the approximately 670-subject first cohort, a separate validation cohort of roughly 110 different subjects was used. The study combined high-throughput TCR immunosequencing, statistical association of individual TCRs with disease status, and machine learning to predict cytomegalovirus infection status. In a later analysis, previously published TCR beta repertoires from about 670 donors were re-analyzed and high-resolution HLA genotyping was added so that TCR occurrence patterns could be studied. Rather than using new phenotypic data, the later analysis identified candidate immune exposures from TCR beta sequences and from how often those sequences occurred across donors. An earlier analysis of 587 of the donors applied high-throughput TCR beta sequencing to assess whether each TCR beta V gene segment acted as functional or pseudogenic. Alongside the repertoire data, information on donor age, sex, ethnicity and CMV serostatus was compiled. In a later genetic analysis, genome-wide SNP genotypes for about three fifths of the roughly 670 donors were used, and that subset was treated as a discovery cohort. All discovery cohort repertoires had been generated on a single sequencing platform. Both class I and class II loci were covered by HLA typing, at four-digit resolution. The number of donors typed differed by locus, with about 629-640 for A, B, C, DRB1 and DQB1, roughly 550 for DQA1, 606 for DPA1, and some 450 for DPB1. Roughly 5 DR-DQ haplotypes were treated as single units for association and clustering because of strong linkage in the cohort. Across some 400 genotyped donors of the cohort, an average of about 220,000 unique TCR beta nucleotide sequences per donor were sequenced, and approximately 17% of those sequences were non-productive.

V was cut back by 5 bases and J by 4 bases, leaving a gap of 17 bases between them. CDR1 and CDR2 were assigned from the germline V gene as LGHNT and FRNRAP. The CDR3 covers 15 residues, taking in both the cysteine and the phenylalanine. The retained sequence is limited to the CDR3, 45 bases, with the frame set at the first base. The cohort comprised some 680 healthy bone marrow donors. At the time of sampling, every cohort member was nominally healthy, though immune exposures that went unrecorded were likely present. The donor tested CMV seronegative and was one of the 352 seronegative cohort members. A peripheral blood sample was collected from each donor, and TCR beta sequencing was performed on peripheral blood mononuclear cells. The Qiagen DNeasy Blood Extraction Kit was used to extract genomic DNA from the blood cell samples. The investigation overall reported the following: According to the authors, the approach could potentially be generalized to other disease states and immunological phenotypes. Strong co-occurrence of HLA alleles, especially DR and DQ, made assigning TCR associations to individual alleles difficult. Because counts were too low, seventeen rarely observed V segments, including chromosome 9 orphons, were excluded from the earlier analysis of about 500 of the donors. In an earlier analysis of 500 to 650 of the donors, most TCR beta V segments appeared in productive rearrangements about 87% or about 30% of the time, broadly matching IMGT annotations. In both the original and validation cohorts, the classifier was reported to diagnose cytomegalovirus status with high specificity and sensitivity. Sequencing depth was assumed to be roughly uniform across donors in the presence/absence analyses, though that assumption may not hold. According to a later analysis, parvovirus B19, influenza, CMV and Epstein-Barr virus appeared linked to several top co-occurrence clusters. CMV serostatus was the only immune exposure information available for the cohort. In a later analysis, HLA-associated TCR beta chains were found to be more clonally expanded and to have lower generation probabilities than equally common non-associated chains. A later analysis found that most CMV-associated TCR beta chains appeared HLA-restricted, with HLA associations seemingly driven largely by CMV exposure. Correlated functional status among segregating V segments might reflect linkage disequilibrium, but an unknown experimental factor could not be ruled out. Because HLA typing was unavailable for some donors at each locus, only the typed subset was used in association tests. In the study, around 160 TCR beta chains were listed as associated with cytomegalovirus. The sequencing pipeline was judged likely to have produced a cluster of highly shared sequence variants as a technical artifact. Across donors, most TCR sequences were observed very rarely, whereas some public TCRs were present in many individuals. This cohort had only TCR beta chains sequenced, and the lack of alpha or paired-chain data limited which features could be detected. Compared with the approximately 720-donor mean, donors in an Asian-associated ancestry cluster had fewer N-insertions in productive TCRs, according to a later genetic analysis. A few of the identified cytomegalovirus-associated TCR beta chains were confirmed in vitro to be specific for cytomegalovirus antigens. Some IMGT-functional V segments, including TRBV6-2 and TRBV6-3, could not be distinguished by the 87-base-pair reads and were therefore excluded. A further reported finding was that TCR beta sequences accurately predicted the HLA-A and HLA-B alleles for most subjects in the first cohort. A later genetic analysis associated a missense DCLRE1C variant with V-gene and J-gene trimming of TCR beta chains, and an independent cohort replicated the association. At a false discovery rate of 0.05, a later analysis linked about 16,000 TCR beta sequences to specific HLA alleles. According to a later analysis, TCR association rates differed among HLA loci, with DRB1 alleles showing the most associated TCRs and HLA-C alleles showing the fewest.

Libraries were made using the immunoSEQ multiplex PCR assay. For the multiplex PCR, a mixture combining 60 forward primers for TCR Vbeta segments and 13 reverse primers for TCR Jbeta segments was used. Amplification of the CDR3 region of rearranged TCR beta genes was performed with a multiplex PCR assay on genomic DNA. The amplified TCR beta libraries were sequenced on the Illumina HiSeq System as 87-base-pair reads. For the original study's pipeline: In a later analysis, 77 million or so unique TCR beta chains were counted across the 500 to 850 repertoires, and roughly 10 million of these chains were shared by at least two donors. Raw reads were error-corrected and collapsed into unique sequences with a nearest-neighbor algorithm that merged closely related sequences to remove PCR and sequencing errors. To assign V, D and J gene segments, CDR3 sequences were aligned to IMGT reference sequences. For a sequence to be retained, a match of at least six nucleotides was required to both a V gene segment and a J gene segment. Rearrangements were classified as productive when the CDR3 lacked stop codons and remained in frame with V and J, and all other rearrangements were classified as non-productive. Following IMGT convention, CDR3 was defined as the stretch from the second conserved V-encoded cysteine up to the conserved J-encoded phenylalanine. In an earlier analysis of just under 600 of the donors, sequences lacking an unambiguous match to a single V gene segment were excluded. In an earlier analysis of some 590 of the donors, a V segment was called functional when productive rearrangements were above 56.7%, and segregating when the standard deviation between donors exceeded 5%. A statistical classification framework was built to diagnose cytomegalovirus status from the catalog of TCR beta chain sequences. In a later analysis, TCR nucleotide sequences were compared against IMGT/GENE-DB human TR gene sequences so that V and J genes could be assigned. The TCRdist pipeline was used in a later analysis to assign CDR3 sequences and most-parsimonious VDJ recombination scenarios. A later analysis defined each TCR beta chain by its CDR3 amino acid sequence plus V-gene family, and excluded reads lacking a unique V-gene family. As a way to deal with suspected cross-contamination and a sequencing artifact, a later analysis dropped 500 to 700 nucleotide sequences that were highly shared and had low generation probability. A later analysis calculated a clonal expansion index for each public chain from normalized within-repertoire ranks of inferred template counts. In a later analysis, generation probabilities were computed using a VDJ recombination model fitted to out-of-frame rearrangements, and the results were checked against IGoR. Hypergeometric tests were used in a later analysis to score TCR-TCR, TCR-HLA and TCR-CMV co-occurrence, with a repertoire-size bias correction applied to the TCR pairs. False discovery rates were estimated in a later analysis by permuting HLA or CMV assignments 20 times. In a later analysis, co-occurring TCRs were grouped with DBSCAN, and TCRdist sequence similarity was added when clustering was performed within HLA-allele-positive subsets. Repertoires with fewer than 30,000 or more than 120,000 public chains, plus five repertoires with anomalous nucleotide sharing, were excluded from co-occurrence clustering. The immuneACCESS repertoire file appears here via TCRdb, limited to in-frame rearrangements. These files lack a portion of the clones; in checked studies, under half of the deficit traces to unresolved V genes, and the cause of the others is not known. V and J calls and clone size come straight from that table; D and trimming were deduced from the DNA. In all, the sample holds around 86,000 clones, and around 8% of those were seen once. The ten largest make up 2.3% of the sample.

In its sample, this clone was seen a few times. It has no known antigen specificity. No base qualities exist here, and no much larger clone lies one base off it. Rearrangement joined TRBV12-5 to TRBJ1-1; the D gene is perhaps TRBD1, on 6 matching bases. Sequencing was done on a sample of PBMCs. The sequence was obtained from a man aged 45 to 65 in good health and CMV-seronegative. The CDR3 amino acid sequence is: CASGLTAGGITEAFF. The DNA is as follows: TGTGCTAGTGGTCTTACCGCGGGGGGCATCACTGAAGCTTTCTTT.